This T cell receptor beta chain was found in a study of CD8 T cells in ankylosing spondylitis. With respect to this clonotype: What it binds is not known.

Trimming at V came to 1 base and at J to 5 bases, leaving 10 bases not matched to a gene. The length of the CDR3 is 16 residues. Germline values: CDR1 SQVTM, CDR2 ANQGSEA. Quantitative 5'-RACE with molecular barcodes was used to make the TCR beta libraries. TCRdb passed the 5' RACE reads through MiXCR, listing each CDR3 protein once. The table shows a few hundred thousand distinct CDR3 sequences, with approximately 20% occurring only once. Study-level results: Significant enrichment of disease-linked clones was reported in matched ankylosing spondylitis synovial fluid. In the blood and synovial fluid of reactive arthritis, some motif variants had been previously reported. There was a TCR beta motif, made of eight highly homologous variants, that appeared characteristic of ankylosing spondylitis blood. Clones linked to the disease showed a CD8+ phenotype. They occurred at relatively low frequencies in peripheral blood.

This clonotype was sampled from a male donor with ankylosing spondylitis. V usage is TRBV29-1 and J usage is TRBJ2-5, with TRBD1 matching 10 bases. Sequenced material: blood, either unsorted or a sorted T cell fraction (not recorded which). The CDR3 nucleotides are TGCAGCGTTGAAGGGGTGCGGGACAGGGGTTGGGAGACCCAGTACTTC. Protein product: CSVEGVRDRGWETQYF.